This T cell receptor (beta chain) derives from a study of T cell responses to AZD1222 COVID-19 vaccine. Profiling relied on immunoSEQ multiplex PCR, and the TCRdb table lists in-frame clones only, not all of them. In the table there are 95,000 to 100,000 clones, less than 95% of which are singletons. The sequenced sample was peripheral blood, obtained on day 0 of AZD1222 vaccination. The TCR sequence derives from an adult in good health.

The DNA of the CDR3 is TGCAGTGCTAGTAATGACAGAGGAATCTCTGGAAACACCATATATTTT. This gives the protein CSASNDRGISGNTIYF. This chain uses TRBV20-1 with TRBJ1-3; TRBD1 is a possible D gene (5 bases). The V and J ends lost 3 bases and 0 bases respectively, with 15 bases between them. CDR1 is DFQATT and CDR2 is SNEGSKA in the germline V gene (reference sequence). The CDR3 runs to 16 residues.